The source of this T cell receptor beta chain is a study of shared clonotypes between healthy human individuals. About this clone: Its antigen is as yet unknown.

Study results and caveats: For naive CD4 cells, approximately 4.7% of clonotypes were shared across a handful of donors. At large depth, rarefaction still showed sorted-subset sequencing to be incomplete.

Germline V gives CDR1 SGHNT, CDR2 YENEEA. CDR3 length: 13 residues. The V end was cut by 1 base, the J end by 4 bases, with 8 bases between. Replicate PCRs run on sorted subsets employed 200 to 250 ng DNA, 30,000 to 35,000 T cell genomes. Sequencing used immunoSEQ multiplex PCR; TCRdb keeps in-frame clones, though not all of them. This sample has 1.6 million or so clones, with around 95% found just once. Nashville, Tennessee was home to all donors, who were Caucasian adults. This sequence originates from a man aged 25-40 years in good health. The chain carries TRBV11-3 and TRBJ2-7; D gene unclear. Sequencing was done on a sample of naive CD4+ T cells sorted from blood. The sample's subset: CD45RA+ positively selected. CDR3 in amino acids: CASSLGESYEQYF. CDR3 in DNA: TGTGCCAGCAGCTTAGGGGAAAGTTACGAGCAGTACTTC.